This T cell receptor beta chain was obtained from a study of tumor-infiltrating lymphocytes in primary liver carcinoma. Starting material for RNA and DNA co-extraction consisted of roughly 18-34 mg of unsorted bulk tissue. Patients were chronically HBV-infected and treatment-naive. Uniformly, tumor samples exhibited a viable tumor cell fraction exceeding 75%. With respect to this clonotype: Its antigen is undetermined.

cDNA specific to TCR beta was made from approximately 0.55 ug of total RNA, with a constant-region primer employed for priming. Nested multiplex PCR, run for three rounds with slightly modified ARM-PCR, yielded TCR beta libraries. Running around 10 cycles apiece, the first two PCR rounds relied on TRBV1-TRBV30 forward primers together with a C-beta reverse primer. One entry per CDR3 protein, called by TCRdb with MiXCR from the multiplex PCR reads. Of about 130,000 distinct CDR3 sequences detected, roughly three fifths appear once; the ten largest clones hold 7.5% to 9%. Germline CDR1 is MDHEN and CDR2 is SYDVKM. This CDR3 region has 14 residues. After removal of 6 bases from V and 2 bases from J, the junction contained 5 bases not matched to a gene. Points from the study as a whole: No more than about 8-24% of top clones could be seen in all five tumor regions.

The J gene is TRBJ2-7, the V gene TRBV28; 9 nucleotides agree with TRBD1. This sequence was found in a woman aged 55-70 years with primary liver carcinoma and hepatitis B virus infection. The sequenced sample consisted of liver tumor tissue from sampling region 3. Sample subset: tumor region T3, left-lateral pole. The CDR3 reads CASRIQGAAYEQYF. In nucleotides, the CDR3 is TGTGCCAGCAGGATACAGGGGGCGGCCTACGAGCAGTACTTC.